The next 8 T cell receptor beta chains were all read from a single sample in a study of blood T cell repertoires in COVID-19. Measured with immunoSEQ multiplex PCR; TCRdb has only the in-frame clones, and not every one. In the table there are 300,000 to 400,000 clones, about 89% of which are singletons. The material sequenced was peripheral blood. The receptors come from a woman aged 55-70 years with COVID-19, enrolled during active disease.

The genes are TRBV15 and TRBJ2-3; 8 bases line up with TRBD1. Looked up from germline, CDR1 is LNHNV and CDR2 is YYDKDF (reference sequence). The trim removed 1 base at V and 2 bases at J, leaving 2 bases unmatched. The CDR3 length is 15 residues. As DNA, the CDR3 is TGTGCCACCAGCAGAGGGACAGGGCCCACAGATACGCAGTATTTT. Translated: CATSRGTGPTDTQYF.

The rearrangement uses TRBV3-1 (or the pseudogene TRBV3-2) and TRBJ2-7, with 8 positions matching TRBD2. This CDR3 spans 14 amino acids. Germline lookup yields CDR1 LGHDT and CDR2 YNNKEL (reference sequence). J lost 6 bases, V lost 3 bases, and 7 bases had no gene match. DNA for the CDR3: TGTGCCAGCAGCCAGGTCGGACTAGCCTTCGAGCAGTACTTC. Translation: CASSQVGLAFEQYF.

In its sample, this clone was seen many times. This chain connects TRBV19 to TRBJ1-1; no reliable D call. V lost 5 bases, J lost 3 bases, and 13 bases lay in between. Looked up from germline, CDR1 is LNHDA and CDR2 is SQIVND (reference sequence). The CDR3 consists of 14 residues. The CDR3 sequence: CASSASKGDTEAFF. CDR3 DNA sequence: TGTGCCAGTAGTGCCTCTAAGGGAGACACTGAAGCTTTCTTT.

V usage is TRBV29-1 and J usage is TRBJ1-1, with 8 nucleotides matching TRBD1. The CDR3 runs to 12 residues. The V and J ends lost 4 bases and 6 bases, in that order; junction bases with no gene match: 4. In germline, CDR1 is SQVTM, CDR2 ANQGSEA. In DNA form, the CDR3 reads TGCAGCGTTGGGACAGGGATGCCTGAAGCTTTCTTT. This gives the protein CSVGTGMPEAFF. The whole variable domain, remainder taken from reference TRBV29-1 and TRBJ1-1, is SAVISQKPSRDICQRGTSLTIQCQVDSQVTMMFWYRQQPGQSLTLIATANQGSEATYESGFVIDKFPISRPNLTFSTLTVSNMSPEDSSIYLCSVGTGMPEAFFGQGTRLTVV.

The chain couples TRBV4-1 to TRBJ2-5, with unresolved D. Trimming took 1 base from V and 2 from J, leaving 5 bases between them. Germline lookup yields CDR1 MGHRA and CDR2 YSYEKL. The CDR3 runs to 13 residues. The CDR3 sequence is CASSQVLQETQYF. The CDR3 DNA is TGCGCCAGCAGCCAAGTTCTGCAAGAGACCCAGTACTTC.

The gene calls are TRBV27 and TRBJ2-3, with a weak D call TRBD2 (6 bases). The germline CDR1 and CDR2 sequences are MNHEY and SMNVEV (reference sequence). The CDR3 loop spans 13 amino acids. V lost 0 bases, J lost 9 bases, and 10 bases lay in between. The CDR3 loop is CASSLSWAGTQYF. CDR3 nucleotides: TGTGCCAGCAGTTTATCCTGGGCGGGGACGCAGTATTTT.

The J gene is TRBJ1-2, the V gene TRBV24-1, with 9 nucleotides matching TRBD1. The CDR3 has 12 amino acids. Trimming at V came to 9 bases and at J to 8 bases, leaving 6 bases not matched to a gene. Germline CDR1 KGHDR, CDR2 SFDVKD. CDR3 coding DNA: TGTGCCACCTCGGGACAGGGCAGAGGCTACACCTTC. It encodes CATSGQGRGYTF.

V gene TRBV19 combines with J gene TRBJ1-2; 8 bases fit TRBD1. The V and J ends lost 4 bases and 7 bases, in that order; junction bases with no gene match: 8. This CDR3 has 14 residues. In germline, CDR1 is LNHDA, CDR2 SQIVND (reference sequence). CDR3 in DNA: TGTGCCAGTAGTACACCATCAGGGGGCCCTGGCTACACCTTC. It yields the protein CASSTPSGGPGYTF.